The rows below give T cell receptor beta chains drawn from one sample of a study of T cells in Graves' hyperthyroidism and ophthalmopathy. TCRdb passed the multiplex PCR reads through MiXCR, listing each CDR3 protein once. Found here are approximately 400,000 distinct CDR3 sequences, about a sixth of them singletons; the top ten hold 7.5% to 9%. Sequencing was performed on blood. These receptors came from a woman under 30 with Graves' hyperthyroidism. The CDR3 runs from the conserved cysteine through the conserved F or W. D genes are given only for firm matches. Not all rows give a size; the values are once, few, many and, for expanded clones, a class.

TGCGCCAGCAGCTTGGAGGCGTATACGCAGTATTTT | CASSLEAYTQYF | TRBJ2-3 | many | TRBV5-1 | -
TGTGCCAGCAGCTTTTTTGGCAGGGGGCGGTTCGGGGGTAATGAGCAGTTCTTC | CASSFFGRGRFGGNEQFF | TRBJ2-1 | - | TRBV11-2 | TRBD1
TGTGCCAGCAGTGGAGCAGTGGGCTATGGCTACACCTTC | CASSGAVGYGYTF | TRBJ1-2 | few | TRBV6-1 | -
TGTGCCAGCAGTTTTTGGGAAGACGAGCAGTACTTC | CASSFWEDEQYF | TRBJ2-7 | many | TRBV27 | -
TGTGCCATCAGTGAGAACAGGGGGCGAATAGGGGAGCTGTTTTTT | CAISENRGRIGELFF | TRBJ2-2 | - | TRBV10-3 | TRBD1
TGCAGTGCTAGAGAAGGGGAAGAGACCCAGTACTTC | CSAREGEETQYF | TRBJ2-5 | many | TRBV20-1 | -
TGCGCCAGCAGCCCGGTACGGGATTCCTACAATGAGCAGTTCTTC | CASSPVRDSYNEQFF | TRBJ2-1 | few | TRBV4-1 | -
TGTGCCAGCAGCCAAGCAGAGGGGGCGGAAAGTGAAAAACTGTTTTTT | CASSQAEGAESEKLFF | TRBJ1-4 | few | TRBV4-2 | TRBD1
TGCAGTGCTAGACTAGCGGGATTAGATACGCAGTATTTT | CSARLAGLDTQYF | TRBJ2-3 | few | TRBV20-1 | TRBD2
TGTGCCAGTAGGAACAGGGGAATGAATGGCTACACCTTC | CASRNRGMNGYTF | TRBJ1-2 | few | TRBV19 | TRBD1
TGTGCCAGCTCACCACAGGGGGCCCTTGGGACCCAGTACTTC | CASSPQGALGTQYF | TRBJ2-5 | - | TRBV18 | TRBD1
TGTGCCAGCAGCGTAGAAGGAGGGAGAAAGGGAACCAATGAGCAGTTCTTC | CASSVEGGRKGTNEQFF | TRBJ2-1 | few | TRBV9 | -
TGTGCCAGCAGCCCCCTACAGACAGGGGGCGTGGAGACCCAGTACTTC | CASSPLQTGGVETQYF | TRBJ2-5 | many | TRBV3-1 | TRBD1
TGTGCCAGCACCACCGGGTCCAGGGGGGGAACCTACGAGCAGTACTTC | CASTTGSRGGTYEQYF | TRBJ2-7 | many | TRBV12-3/TRBV12-4 | -
TGTGCCAGCAGCCCGGGGGGGGTGGATACGCAGTATTTT | CASSPGGVDTQYF | TRBJ2-3 | many | TRBV7-9 | TRBD2
TGTGCCAGCTCACCCACAGAGGGGGCCAATCAGCCCCAGCATTTT | CASSPTEGANQPQHF | TRBJ1-5 | many | TRBV18 | TRBD1
TGCGCCAGCAGCGTAGGACAGGGTCAGAGTGAAGCTTTCTTT | CASSVGQGQSEAFF | TRBJ1-1 | many | TRBV5-1 | TRBD1
TGTGCCAGTAGTATAGCCCCGGGACAAGGAAATGAAAAACTGTTTTTT | CASSIAPGQGNEKLFF | TRBJ1-4 | - | TRBV19 | -
TGCAGTGCTAGAGATAGCCGGGCAGGGCGGTTTGGCAATCAGCCCCAGCATTTT | CSARDSRAGRFGNQPQHF | TRBJ1-5 | many | TRBV20-1 | -
TGCAGTGCTAGAGATCTAACCGCCAGCTCCTATAATTCACCCCTCCACTTT | CSARDLTASSYNSPLHF | TRBJ1-6 | few | TRBV20-1 | -
TGTGCCAGCAGCCCCTTCCCTAGCGGATTCACAGATACGCAGTATTTT | CASSPFPSGFTDTQYF | TRBJ2-3 | - | TRBV3-1 | TRBD2
TGTGCCAGTAGTATAAAGGGAGATACGCAGTATTTT | CASSIKGDTQYF | TRBJ2-3 | few | TRBV19 | -
TGTGCCAGCAGCCACTCGGAGAAACGATCAGATACGCAGTATTTT | CASSHSEKRSDTQYF | TRBJ2-3 | many | TRBV4-2 | -
TGTGCCAGCAGTTTTCTACTAGCGGCGGGCACAGATACGCAGTATTTT | CASSFLLAAGTDTQYF | TRBJ2-3 | few | TRBV6-1 | TRBD2
TGCAGTGCTCGTTCCTGGCTAGCGGGGGGGACCCAGTACTTC | CSARSWLAGGTQYF | TRBJ2-5 | once | TRBV20-1 | TRBD2
TGTGCCAGCCAGACAGGCCCTAATGAAAAACTGTTTTTT | CASQTGPNEKLFF | TRBJ1-4 | - | TRBV2 | -
TGTGCCAGCCCCTACGGACAGACGTACTTGAACACTGAAGCTTTCTTT | CASPYGQTYLNTEAFF | TRBJ1-1 | many | TRBV2 | -
TGTGCCATGCGAAAACAGGGGGCGGGTCAGCCCCAGCATTTT | CAMRKQGAGQPQHF | TRBJ1-5 | many | TRBV24-1 | TRBD1
TGTGCCAGCAGTACCCGGACAGGAGCCTACGAGCAGTACTTC | CASSTRTGAYEQYF | TRBJ2-7 | many | TRBV27 | TRBD1
TGTGCCAGCAGTGACTCTCGGACTACCGACACAGATACGCAGTATTTT | CASSDSRTTDTDTQYF | TRBJ2-3 | - | TRBV6-4 | -
TGTGCCAGCAGTTACTCGATCTACAGCCAACGGACTGAAGCTTTCTTT | CASSYSIYSQRTEAFF | TRBJ1-1 | many | TRBV6-5 | -
TGTGCCAGCAGCGCTCAGGGTGAGGGAGTTGAAAAACTGTTTTTT | CASSAQGEGVEKLFF | TRBJ1-4 | many | TRBV9 | -
TGTGCCAGCAGCTTAGCGCGACAGGGGGCAAGGGGCTACACCTTC | CASSLARQGARGYTF | TRBJ1-2 | many | TRBV7-9 | TRBD1
TGTGCCAGCAGCTCAGTCAGGGGGCTCGGCTACACCTTC | CASSSVRGLGYTF | TRBJ1-2 | many | TRBV7-2 | TRBD1
TGTGCCTGGAGTGTGGAGGTTAGAGGGGTCTACGAGCAGTACTTC | CAWSVEVRGVYEQYF | TRBJ2-7 | many | TRBV30 | -
TGTGCCAGTAGGGAGCAGGGGATTAATAATTCACCCCTCCACTTT | CASREQGINNSPLHF | TRBJ1-6 | - | TRBV19 | -
TGTGCCAGCAGTAGCCTACGGTGGGGGGCCGGGAATTCACCCCTCCACTTT | CASSSLRWGAGNSPLHF | TRBJ1-6 | few | TRBV27 | -
TGTGCCAGCTCACCCAGTGAGGAGTCCTACAATGAGCAGTTCTTC | CASSPSEESYNEQFF | TRBJ2-1 | many | TRBV18 | -
TGTGCCAGCAGCTTAACGGTAAGACAGGGAGGAAGCAATCACTACGAGCAGTACTTC | CASSLTVRQGGSNHYEQYF | TRBJ2-7 | many | TRBV7-3 | -
TGTGCCATCAGTGGGGGGGCGGGGGGCCTGGATGAGCAGTTCTTC | CAISGGAGGLDEQFF | TRBJ2-1 | - | TRBV10-3 | TRBD2
TGTGCCATCAGTGAGTCGGCTAATGAAAAACTGTTTTTT | CAISESANEKLFF | TRBJ1-4 | many | TRBV10-3 | -
TGTGCCAGCAGTGCTGAGCCGTATAGCAATCAGCCCCAGCATTTT | CASSAEPYSNQPQHF | TRBJ1-5 | many | TRBV6-1 | -
TGTGCCAGCAGCTTCCGGACGCCAGAGACCCAGTACTTC | CASSFRTPETQYF | TRBJ2-5 | - | TRBV7-6 | -
TGTGCCAGCAGTTTAATGGGGACCAGTGGAAACACCATATATTTT | CASSLMGTSGNTIYF | TRBJ1-3 | few | TRBV12-3/TRBV12-4 | -
TGCAGTGCTAGAGGGATGGGGGCGAATGGCTACACCTTC | CSARGMGANGYTF | TRBJ1-2 | many | TRBV20-1 | -